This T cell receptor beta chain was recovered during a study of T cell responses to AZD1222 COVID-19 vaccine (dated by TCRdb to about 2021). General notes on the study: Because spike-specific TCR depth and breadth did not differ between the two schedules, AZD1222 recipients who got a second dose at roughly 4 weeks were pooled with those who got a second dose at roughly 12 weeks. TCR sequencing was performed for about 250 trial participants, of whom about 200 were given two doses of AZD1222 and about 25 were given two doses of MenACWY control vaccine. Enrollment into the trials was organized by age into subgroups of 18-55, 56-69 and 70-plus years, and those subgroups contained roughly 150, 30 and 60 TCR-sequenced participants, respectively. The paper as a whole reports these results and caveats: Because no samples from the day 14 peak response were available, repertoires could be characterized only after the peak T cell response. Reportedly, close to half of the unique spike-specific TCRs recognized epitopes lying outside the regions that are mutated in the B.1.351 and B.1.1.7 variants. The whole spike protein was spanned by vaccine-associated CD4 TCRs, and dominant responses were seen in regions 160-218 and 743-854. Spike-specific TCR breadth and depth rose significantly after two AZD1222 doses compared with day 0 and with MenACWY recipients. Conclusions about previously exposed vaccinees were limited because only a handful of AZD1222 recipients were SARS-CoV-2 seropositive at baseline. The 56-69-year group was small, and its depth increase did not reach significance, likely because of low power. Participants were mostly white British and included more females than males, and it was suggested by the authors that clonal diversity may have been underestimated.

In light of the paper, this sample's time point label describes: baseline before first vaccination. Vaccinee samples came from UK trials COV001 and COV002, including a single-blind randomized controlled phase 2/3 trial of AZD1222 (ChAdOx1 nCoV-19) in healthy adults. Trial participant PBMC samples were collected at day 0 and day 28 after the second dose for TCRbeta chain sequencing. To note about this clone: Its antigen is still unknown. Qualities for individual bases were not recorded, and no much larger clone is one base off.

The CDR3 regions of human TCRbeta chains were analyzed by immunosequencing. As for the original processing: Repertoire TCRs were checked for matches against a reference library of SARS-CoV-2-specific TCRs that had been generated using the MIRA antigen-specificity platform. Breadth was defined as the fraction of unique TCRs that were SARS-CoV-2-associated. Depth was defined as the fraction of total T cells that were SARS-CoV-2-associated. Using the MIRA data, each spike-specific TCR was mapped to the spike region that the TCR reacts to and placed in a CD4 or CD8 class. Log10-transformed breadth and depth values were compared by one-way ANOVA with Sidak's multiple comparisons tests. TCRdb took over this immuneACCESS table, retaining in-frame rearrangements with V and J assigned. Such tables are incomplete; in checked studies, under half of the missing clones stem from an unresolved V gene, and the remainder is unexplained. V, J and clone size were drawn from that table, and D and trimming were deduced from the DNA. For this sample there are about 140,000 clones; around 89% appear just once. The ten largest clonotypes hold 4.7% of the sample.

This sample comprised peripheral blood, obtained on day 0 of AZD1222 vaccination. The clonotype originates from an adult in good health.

The CDR3 sequence is CASSVARRGYTF. The nucleotide sequence reads as follows: TGTGCCAGCAGTGTAGCTCGCCGTGGCTACACCTTC. This receptor chain uses TRBV2 and TRBJ1-2; the D segment cannot be called with confidence. V loses 4 bases, J loses 7 bases, and the germline ends lie 10 bases apart. The germline V gene sets CDR1 to SNHLY and CDR2 to FYNNEI. The CDR3 goes from the cysteine to the phenylalanine over 12 residues. Only CDR3 DNA remains: 36 bases, in frame from the first base.